A selection of T cell receptor beta chains follows, all from one sample in a study of OX40 agonist ivuxolimab in advanced cancers. TCRdb keeps only in-frame clones here, not all; method: immunoSEQ multiplex PCR. Of 60,000 to 75,000 clones listed, roughly 84% are singletons. Source: CD4+ or CD8+ T cells sorted from blood, taken in a trial of the OX40 agonist ivuxolimab. The receptor source for this set is an adult with an advanced solid tumor such as melanoma, head and neck, liver or kidney cancer. The CDR3 runs from the conserved cysteine through the conserved F or W. A D gene is named only where the DNA matches it firmly. A clone size is listed for some rows: how often the clone was seen (once, few, many), or a class if it is expanded.

v_gene: TRBV30; abundance: -; d_gene: -; j_gene: TRBJ1-1; CDR3nt: TGTGCCTGGAGTGCTCATACAGCTGAAGCTTTCTTT; CDR3aa: CAWSAHTAEAFF
v_gene: TRBV28; abundance: -; d_gene: TRBD1; j_gene: TRBJ2-7; CDR3nt: TGTGCCAGCAGTCGCCCGACAGGGATTCGCGAGCAGTACTTC; CDR3aa: CASSRPTGIREQYF
v_gene: TRBV2; abundance: -; d_gene: TRBD2; j_gene: TRBJ2-5; CDR3nt: TGTGCCAGCAGTGCCCACCTTACTAGCGGGGGGGTCGGTGAGACCCAGTACTTC; CDR3aa: CASSAHLTSGGVGETQYF
v_gene: TRBV7-9; abundance: -; d_gene: -; j_gene: TRBJ2-7; CDR3nt: TGTGCCAGCAGCCCGGACAGAAGTTACTCCTACGAGCAGTACTTC; CDR3aa: CASSPDRSYSYEQYF
v_gene: TRBV18; abundance: -; d_gene: TRBD1; j_gene: TRBJ1-1; CDR3nt: TGTGCCAGCTCCACAGTTTGGGGCACCACACCGGGCAGGGGGAGGACTGAAGCTTTCTTT; CDR3aa: CASSTVWGTTPGRGRTEAFF
v_gene: TRBV5-4; abundance: -; d_gene: -; j_gene: TRBJ2-7; CDR3nt: TGTGCCAGCAGCTTGGCGGGAGCCATCTACGAGCAGTACTTC; CDR3aa: CASSLAGAIYEQYF
v_gene: TRBV19; abundance: -; d_gene: -; j_gene: TRBJ2-1; CDR3nt: TGTGCCAGTAGTTTTAGAACAGAGCAGTTCTTC; CDR3aa: CASSFRTEQFF
v_gene: TRBV6-5; abundance: -; d_gene: -; j_gene: TRBJ2-5; CDR3nt: TGTGCCAGTTCAGGGGGGGGAGAGACCCAGTACTTC; CDR3aa: CASSGGGETQYF
v_gene: TRBV10-2; abundance: -; d_gene: TRBD2; j_gene: TRBJ2-1; CDR3nt: TGCGCCAGCAGCCCGACTAGCGGGAGGCCCAATGAGCAGTTCTTC; CDR3aa: CASSPTSGRPNEQFF
v_gene: TRBV7-9; abundance: -; d_gene: TRBD2; j_gene: TRBJ2-1; CDR3nt: TGTGCCAGCAGCTACAGGACTAGCGGGAGAGCTAATGAGCAGTTCTTC; CDR3aa: CASSYRTSGRANEQFF
v_gene: TRBV6-5; abundance: few; d_gene: -; j_gene: TRBJ2-5; CDR3nt: TGTGCCAGCAGTTTCTCAGGGGGGTGGGAGACCCAGTACTTC; CDR3aa: CASSFSGGWETQYF
v_gene: TRBV6-6; abundance: few; d_gene: TRBD1; j_gene: TRBJ2-4; CDR3nt: TGTGCCAGCACCGAAGGGGGCTTAGCCAAAAACATTCAGTACTTC; CDR3aa: CASTEGGLAKNIQYF
v_gene: TRBV4-1; abundance: -; d_gene: -; j_gene: TRBJ1-2; CDR3nt: TGCGCCAGCAGCCAAGATCGGAAACCCCGCGGATATGGCTACACCTTC; CDR3aa: CASSQDRKPRGYGYTF
v_gene: TRBV14; abundance: -; d_gene: TRBD1; j_gene: TRBJ2-4; CDR3nt: TGTGCCAGCAGCCGGGACAGGGGTGACATTCAGTACTTC; CDR3aa: CASSRDRGDIQYF
v_gene: TRBV29-1; abundance: -; d_gene: TRBD2; j_gene: TRBJ2-1; CDR3nt: TGCAGCGTTGTCAGCGGGGTCGATGAGCAGTTCTTC; CDR3aa: CSVVSGVDEQFF
v_gene: TRBV2; abundance: few; d_gene: -; j_gene: TRBJ1-2; CDR3nt: TGTGCCAGCAGCCCCGTGTCAGGGACGGGCAACTATGGCTACACCTTC; CDR3aa: CASSPVSGTGNYGYTF
v_gene: TRBV7-2; abundance: -; d_gene: -; j_gene: TRBJ2-3; CDR3nt: TGTGCCAGCAGCTTCGTTTTAGGGTTCGCGTTCGATACGCAGTATTTT; CDR3aa: CASSFVLGFAFDTQYF
v_gene: TRBV10-3; abundance: -; d_gene: -; j_gene: TRBJ1-4; CDR3nt: TGTGCCATCAGTGAGCGAACCGATGAAAAACTGTTTTTT; CDR3aa: CAISERTDEKLFF
v_gene: TRBV7-8; abundance: few; d_gene: -; j_gene: TRBJ2-7; CDR3nt: TGTGCCAGCAGCTCCCGGTGGGGCGGACCCTACGAGCAGTACTTC; CDR3aa: CASSSRWGGPYEQYF
v_gene: TRBV29-1; abundance: -; d_gene: TRBD2; j_gene: TRBJ2-1; CDR3nt: TGCAGCGTTGAAGATCCTCTAGCGGGAGGGAATGAGCAGTTCTTC; CDR3aa: CSVEDPLAGGNEQFF
v_gene: TRBV6-6; abundance: -; d_gene: TRBD1; j_gene: TRBJ1-1; CDR3nt: TGTGCCAGCAGGACCACAGGGGGGAGCGCTGAAGCTTTCTTT; CDR3aa: CASRTTGGSAEAFF
v_gene: TRBV5-1; abundance: once; d_gene: TRBD1; j_gene: TRBJ1-2; CDR3nt: TGCGCCAGCAGCTTCCAGGGGGCGAACTATGGCTACACCTTC; CDR3aa: CASSFQGANYGYTF
v_gene: TRBV12-5; abundance: -; d_gene: TRBD2; j_gene: TRBJ2-1; CDR3nt: TGTGCTAGTTCTCATAGGGGCAGCGGGAGGGCCAGGGATGAGCAGTTCTTC; CDR3aa: CASSHRGSGRARDEQFF
v_gene: TRBV7-3; abundance: -; d_gene: TRBD2; j_gene: TRBJ2-3; CDR3nt: TGTGCCAGCAGCTTACCCCTAGCGGGAGTGGATACGCAGTATTTT; CDR3aa: CASSLPLAGVDTQYF
v_gene: TRBV5-1; abundance: -; d_gene: -; j_gene: TRBJ1-2; CDR3nt: TGCGCCAGCAGCTTGTTGGAGGGAGCGAGCGGCTACACCTTC; CDR3aa: CASSLLEGASGYTF
v_gene: TRBV5-4; abundance: -; d_gene: -; j_gene: TRBJ1-2; CDR3nt: TGTGCCAGCAGCCCGGACCTCATCTATGGCTACACCTTC; CDR3aa: CASSPDLIYGYTF
v_gene: TRBV29-1; abundance: -; d_gene: -; j_gene: TRBJ2-5; CDR3nt: TGCAGCGTTGAGCAACAAAGGGCGGGACAAGAGACCCAGTACTTC; CDR3aa: CSVEQQRAGQETQYF
v_gene: TRBV15; abundance: -; d_gene: TRBD2; j_gene: TRBJ2-3; CDR3nt: TGTGCCACCAGCCCCCAACTAGCGGGAGAAGGTACGCAGTATTTT; CDR3aa: CATSPQLAGEGTQYF
v_gene: TRBV28; abundance: few; d_gene: -; j_gene: TRBJ1-4; CDR3nt: TGTGCCAGCAGTTACGACCCAGAGTACGCAACTAATGAAAAACTGTTTTTT; CDR3aa: CASSYDPEYATNEKLFF
v_gene: TRBV7-2; abundance: -; d_gene: -; j_gene: TRBJ1-2; CDR3nt: TGTGCCAGCAGCTTAGATGGGAGACCTAGTTTCGGCTACACCTTC; CDR3aa: CASSLDGRPSFGYTF
v_gene: TRBV10-2; abundance: -; d_gene: -; j_gene: TRBJ2-5; CDR3nt: TGCGCCAGCGGCCCCGATCGGGGGGCCAGGGAGACCCAGTACTTC; CDR3aa: CASGPDRGARETQYF
v_gene: TRBV5-1; abundance: -; d_gene: -; j_gene: TRBJ2-3; CDR3nt: TGCGCCAGCAGCTTGGCCGGAAACACAGATACGCAGTATTTT; CDR3aa: CASSLAGNTDTQYF
v_gene: TRBV19; abundance: -; d_gene: -; j_gene: TRBJ1-4; CDR3nt: TGTGCCAGTAGTACAGCTAAAGCAACGGGAAGGGAAAAACTGTTTTTT; CDR3aa: CASSTAKATGREKLFF
v_gene: TRBV11-3; abundance: -; d_gene: -; j_gene: TRBJ1-1; CDR3nt: TGTGCCAGCAGCTTAGGCAGGGCGGTAAACACTGAAGCTTTCTTT; CDR3aa: CASSLGRAVNTEAFF
v_gene: TRBV11-2; abundance: -; d_gene: -; j_gene: TRBJ1-2; CDR3nt: TGTGCCAGCAGCTTAGCCCTCCGAGCTGGCTACACCTTC; CDR3aa: CASSLALRAGYTF
v_gene: TRBV5-6; abundance: -; d_gene: TRBD1; j_gene: TRBJ1-4; CDR3nt: TGTGCCAGCAGTTCGGACAGGGGACAGATTGAAAAACTGTTTTTT; CDR3aa: CASSSDRGQIEKLFF